These 27 T cell receptor beta chains came from one sample sequenced in a study of CD8 T cells in ankylosing spondylitis. TCRdb re-derived calls from the 5' RACE reads in MiXCR, one entry per CDR3 protein. The table shows 250,000 to 400,000 distinct CDR3 sequences, with 9.5% to 13% occurring only once. The sequenced sample was blood, either unsorted or a sorted T cell fraction (not recorded which). The receptors originated from a female donor with ankylosing spondylitis or in good health (not recorded which).

This clonotype was counted at least ten times. CDR3 in DNA: TGTGCCAGCAAAATAGCGGGGGGAGCCTACAATGAGCAGTTCTTC. It encodes CASKIAGGAYNEQFF. The V gene is TRBV12-3 or TRBV12-4, the J gene TRBJ2-1; 10 nucleotides align to TRBD2. J was trimmed by 2 bases and V by 7 bases; bases with no gene match: 5. The CDR3 length is 15 residues.

This clonotype has at least ten counts. The chain joins TRBV20-1 to TRBJ2-1; D remains unclear. V was cut by 0 bases and J by 0 bases, with 9 bases left in between. The germline CDR1 and CDR2 sequences are DFQATT and SNEGSKA (reference sequence). The CDR3 totals 15 residues. CDR3 bases: TGCAGTGCTAGAGATGTAGGCAGCTCCTACAATGAGCAGTTCTTC. Translated, it gives CSARDVGSSYNEQFF.

In this sample, this clonotype turned up a few times. The chain is built from TRBV5-5 and TRBJ2-7; D might be TRBD1 (5 bases). In germline, CDR1 is SGHKS, CDR2 YYEKEE (reference sequence). Between the trimmed V and J ends, which lost 1 base and 2 bases, there was a span of 10 bases. The CDR3 has 14 residues. CDR3 in amino acids: CASSLTGMPYEQYF. The CDR3 DNA follows: TGTGCCAGCAGCTTGACAGGCATGCCCTACGAGCAGTACTTC.

In this sample, this clonotype turned up many times. V gene TRBV9 combines with J gene TRBJ2-1; no clear D. Trimming removed 1 base from V and 5 bases from J, with 4 bases in between. The CDR3 is 12 amino acids. From germline, CDR1 is SGDLS and CDR2 YYNGEE. This CDR3 reads CASSVLHNEQFF. DNA for the CDR3: TGTGCCAGCAGCGTACTCCACAATGAGCAGTTCTTC.

This clonotype was picked up a small number of times. This rearrangement joins TRBV20-1 to TRBJ2-1, with 14 bases fitting TRBD2. Germline V gene sequence: CDR1 DFQATT, CDR2 SNEGSKA (reference sequence). V trimming: 1 base; J trimming: 10 bases; junction bases outside the gene matches: 6. This CDR3 comprises 15 residues. CDR3 residues: CSARGWGLAGDEQFF. As DNA, the CDR3 is TGCAGTGCTAGAGGGTGGGGACTAGCGGGAGACGAGCAGTTCTTC.

Many counts were recorded for this clonotype. The rearrangement links TRBV18 to TRBJ2-1; D is perhaps TRBD1 (5 bases). Germline CDR1 KGHSH, CDR2 LQKENI. This CDR3 has 14 residues. Trimming pared 0 bases from V and 8 bases from J, leaving 11 bases between. CDR3: CASSPPSAGYEQFF. The CDR3 coding sequence is TGTGCCAGCTCACCACCGTCTGCAGGGTATGAGCAGTTCTTC.

CDR3: CASSPTERGIGGTDTQYF. CDR3 bases: TGTGCCAGCTCACCAACTGAACGGGGGATTGGTGGCACAGATACGCAGTATTTT. V usage is TRBV18 and J usage is TRBJ2-3, with D perhaps TRBD2 (6 bases). The CDR3 loop spans 18 amino acids. V was pared by 2 bases and J by 1 base, with 19 bases between. CDR1 and CDR2 from the germline V gene are KGHSH and LQKENI.

This clonotype was detected only a few times. The rearrangement uses TRBV29-1 and TRBJ2-2; TRBD1 aligns across 9 bases. The V gene's germline CDR1 is SQVTM and CDR2 ANQGSEA. The CDR3 has 14 residues. V gave up 6 bases and J gave up 5 bases; unmatched junction bases: 7. The CDR3 here is CSVAPTGGTGELFF. DNA of the CDR3: TGCAGCGTGGCCCCGACAGGGGGTACCGGGGAGCTGTTTTTT.

This clonotype has ten or more counts. The chain recombines TRBV6-5 with TRBJ1-3; D is undetermined. Trimming left V 6 bases short and J 1 base short, with 4 bases between. CDR3 length: 12 amino acids. Germline loops: CDR1 MNHEY, CDR2 SVGAGI. The CDR3 loop is CASRPSGNTIYF. Written as DNA, the CDR3 is TGTGCCAGCAGGCCGTCTGGAAACACCATATATTTT.

The gene calls are TRBV28 and TRBJ2-6, with D possibly TRBD1 on 5 matching bases. Trimming stripped 8 bases from V and 4 bases from J, with 12 bases between. Germline V gene lookup returns CDR1 MDHEN and CDR2 SYDVKM. The CDR3 has 14 residues. The CDR3 DNA reads TGTGCCAGCTTTGCAGGGTCAGGGGCCAACGTCCTGACTTTC. As protein: CASFAGSGANVLTF.

Many counts were recorded for this clonotype. This chain uses TRBV6-1 with TRBJ1-5, with 7 bases lining up with TRBD1. Trimming took 9 bases from V and 0 from J; bases not matched to a gene: 11. This CDR3 region has 16 residues. Germline CDR1 is MNHNS and CDR2 is SASEGT. CDR3 sequence: CASGEQGFGSNQPQHF. DNA for the CDR3: TGTGCCAGTGGAGAACAGGGGTTTGGTAGCAATCAGCCCCAGCATTTT.

This clonotype has just a few counts. V is TRBV5-1 and J is TRBJ1-2; 10 positions agree with TRBD1. The CDR3 spans 15 residues. Germline loops: CDR1 SGHRS, CDR2 YFSETQ. The J segment lost 7 bases and the V segment lost 4 bases, leaving 10 bases of the junction unmatched. CDR3 DNA: TGCGCCAGCAGCCCCCAGGACAGGGGGGAATCTGGCTACACCTTC. This gives the protein CASSPQDRGESGYTF.

This clonotype was picked up many times. The V and J genes are TRBV20-1 and TRBJ1-5; D is perhaps TRBD1 (6 bases). The CDR3 contains 15 residues. V lost 0 bases to trimming and J lost 7 bases, with 16 bases between them. The germline gives CDR1 DFQATT, CDR2 SNEGSKA (reference sequence). CDR3 bases: TGCAGTGCTAGAGATGTTGGGGGGGGCGGGCAGCCCCAGCATTTT. Translated: CSARDVGGGGQPQHF.

This clonotype showed up many times. V gene TRBV12-3 or TRBV12-4 combines with J gene TRBJ2-7; D ambiguous. The V and J ends lost 3 bases and 2 bases respectively, with 8 bases between them. The CDR3 length is 13 residues. In nucleotides, the CDR3 is TGTGCCAGCAGTTTGTCGCCCACCTACGAGCAGTACTTC. Translation gives CASSLSPTYEQYF.

V usage is TRBV10-3 and J usage is TRBJ2-2; D is perhaps TRBD1 or TRBD2 (5 bases each). V was shortened by 7 bases and J by 0 bases, with 9 bases between the two germline ends. The CDR3 runs to 14 residues. From germline, CDR1 is ENHRY and CDR2 SYGVKD. The CDR3 DNA sequence: TGTGCCATCAAGAGGGGAACGAACACCGGGGAGCTGTTTTTT. Protein sequence: CAIKRGTNTGELFF.

A few counts support this clonotype. DNA for the CDR3: TGTGCCAGCAGCACGGGACAGCCGCGGGGCTACACCTTC. Protein: CASSTGQPRGYTF. The chain combines TRBV9 with TRBJ1-2; 7 nucleotides match TRBD1. The CDR3 length is 13 residues. V lost 4 bases, J lost 8 bases, and 8 bases stayed unmatched. Germline loops: CDR1 SGDLS, CDR2 YYNGEE.

This clonotype has ten or more counts. The rearrangement joins TRBV12-3 or TRBV12-4 to TRBJ2-4, with 7 positions matching TRBD1. This CDR3 has 15 residues. Trimming removed 6 bases from V and 0 bases from J; junction bases left unmatched: 5. The CDR3: CASSETGLAKNIQYF. The CDR3 DNA is TGTGCCAGCAGCGAGACAGGGTTAGCCAAAAACATTCAGTACTTC.

V gene TRBV2 combines with J gene TRBJ1-6; D call uncertain. Trimming took 4 bases from V and 0 from J, leaving 7 bases between them. CDR1 is SNHLY, CDR2 FYNNEI, per germline. The CDR3 sequence is 15 residues long. For the CDR3, the DNA is TGTGCCAGCAGTGTGAGAAGCTCCTATAATTCACCCCTCCACTTT. This sequence encodes CASSVRSSYNSPLHF.

This clonotype was seen many times. This sequence joins TRBV27 and TRBJ2-4; unclear D gene. Germline CDR1 is MNHEY and CDR2 is SMNVEV (reference sequence). The CDR3 spans 13 residues. V was clipped by 4 bases and J by 5 bases, with 9 bases between them. The CDR3 coding sequence is TGTGCCAGCAGTTGGGGTTTCCAAAACATTCAGTACTTC. This translates into CASSWGFQNIQYF.

The sample holds many counts of this clonotype. V is TRBV20-1 and J is TRBJ1-2; 8 nucleotides line up with TRBD1. This CDR3 spans 12 amino acids. Trimming took 5 bases from V and 7 from J; bases not matched to a gene: 6. In germline, CDR1 is DFQATT, CDR2 SNEGSKA (reference sequence). In DNA form, the CDR3 reads TGCAGTGCTCGGACAGGGACCCTTGGCTACACCTTC. This encodes CSARTGTLGYTF.

The V call is TRBV4-2, the J call TRBJ2-1; perhaps TRBD1 as D (6 bases). The germline V gene encodes CDR1 LGHNA and CDR2 YNFKEQ. This CDR3 has 12 amino acids. V was trimmed by 8 bases and J by 7 bases, leaving 12 bases between them. This CDR3 is CASGPQGNEQFF. CDR3 bases: TGTGCCAGCGGCCCTCAGGGGAATGAGCAGTTCTTC.

This clonotype was recorded at least ten times. The DNA of the CDR3 is TGTGCCAGCAGTTTAATATCGGCTGAAGCTTTCTTT. Its protein product is CASSLISAEAFF. The genes are TRBV12-3 or TRBV12-4 and TRBJ1-1; D not resolved. The CDR3 sequence is 12 residues long. V was pared by 2 bases and J by 6 bases, with 7 bases between.

About this clonotype itself: A much more abundant neighbour one base away suggests this may be a read error. The V call is TRBV20-1, the J call TRBJ1-2; 9 bases are shared with TRBD1. From germline, CDR1 is DFQATT and CDR2 SNEGSKA (reference sequence). The CDR3 extends over 16 amino acids. The CDR3 loop reads CCARDGVGTGNYGYTF. As DNA, the CDR3 is TGCTGTGCTAGAGATGGTGTTGGGACAGGGAACTATGGCTACACCTTC.

Many counts were recorded for this clonotype. V is TRBV12-3 or TRBV12-4 and J is TRBJ1-5, with D unresolved. V was clipped by 3 bases and J by 3 bases, with 3 bases between them. The CDR3 totals 12 residues. The CDR3 loop reads CASSFYNQPQHF. The CDR3 DNA follows: TGTGCCAGCAGTTTTTACAATCAGCCCCAGCATTTT.

V is TRBV29-1 and J is TRBJ2-7; D is possibly TRBD1 or TRBD2 (5 bases each). The V and J ends lost 4 bases and 3 bases respectively, with 10 bases between them. This CDR3 contains 12 residues. The germline V gene has CDR1 SQVTM and CDR2 ANQGSEA. CDR3 DNA: TGCAGCGTTGGGTCAGGGAGCTACGAGCAGTACTTC. This encodes CSVGSGSYEQYF.

In its sample, this clonotype was seen many times. The genes are TRBV6-4 and TRBJ2-1; 10 bases agree with TRBD2. V lost 4 bases and J lost 5; bases outside the gene matches: 5. The germline gives CDR1 MRHNA, CDR2 SNTAGT. This CDR3 is built from 15 residues. The CDR3 protein is CASSALAGDHNEQFF. The CDR3 DNA sequence: TGTGCCAGCAGTGCTCTAGCGGGAGACCACAATGAGCAGTTCTTC.

This clonotype was recorded at least ten times. This rearrangement joins TRBV12-3 or TRBV12-4 to TRBJ2-1; D remains unclear. V was pared by 8 bases and J by 8 bases, with 19 bases between. The CDR3 sequence is 14 residues long. The CDR3 spells CASLPGTLNHEQFF. CDR3 coding DNA: TGTGCCAGCCTCCCTGGAACTCTAAATCATGAGCAGTTCTTC.